The clone carrying this TCR beta chain was seen a handful of times. The CDR3 runs 18 residues. V lost 4 bases and J lost 1; bases outside the gene matches: 9. Germline V gene lookup returns CDR1 SGHDN and CDR2 FVKESK. The data were taken from a study of beta chain features in type 1 diabetes. Turning to the study itself: Age and gender were similar between patients and healthy donors, as were cell yields.

It was one heparinised blood draw, averaging about 120 mL, that each donor gave. Cell sorting via CD45RO/CCR7/CD25/CD127/CD95/CD27 was performed to obtain CD4+ naive, central memory, regulatory and stem cell-like memory cells. All of the sorted populations showed purity greater than 95%. All of the isolated RNA was reverse transcribed, so expressed TCRB transcripts were sequenced. Repertoires were generated with immunoSEQ multiplex PCR, while TCRdb's copy carries only in-frame clones and drops some. The data contain some 270,000 clones, about 8% of them seen just once; the ten biggest clones take up approximately 0.93%.

This TCR was sampled from a woman under 30 in good health. Sequenced: central memory CD4+ T cells from blood. V and J are TRBV14 and TRBJ2-5; 13 bases agree with TRBD2. The CDR3 here is CASSRLTSGRSPQETQYF. The CDR3, as DNA: TGTGCCAGCAGCCGACTGACTAGCGGGAGGAGCCCCCAAGAGACCCAGTACTTC.